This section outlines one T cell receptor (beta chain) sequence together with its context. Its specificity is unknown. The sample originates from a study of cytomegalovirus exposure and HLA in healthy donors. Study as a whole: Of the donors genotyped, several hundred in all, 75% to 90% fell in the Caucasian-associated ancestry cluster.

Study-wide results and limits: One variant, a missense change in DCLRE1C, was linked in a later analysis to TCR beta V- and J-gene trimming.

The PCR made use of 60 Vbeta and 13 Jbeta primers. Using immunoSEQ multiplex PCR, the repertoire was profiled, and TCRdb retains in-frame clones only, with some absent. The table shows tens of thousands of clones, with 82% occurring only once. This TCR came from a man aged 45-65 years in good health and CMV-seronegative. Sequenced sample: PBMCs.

The CDR3: CSVAGTGKGSNEKLFF. As DNA, the CDR3 is TGCAGCGTTGCCGGGACAGGGAAAGGATCTAATGAAAAACTGTTTTTT. The chain has TRBV29-1 and TRBJ1-4; TRBD1 agrees at 9 bases. The CDR3 spans 16 residues. The germline V gene encodes CDR1 SQVTM and CDR2 ANQGSEA. Losses at the gene ends were 4 bases for V and 3 bases for J; bases not matched to a gene: 9.